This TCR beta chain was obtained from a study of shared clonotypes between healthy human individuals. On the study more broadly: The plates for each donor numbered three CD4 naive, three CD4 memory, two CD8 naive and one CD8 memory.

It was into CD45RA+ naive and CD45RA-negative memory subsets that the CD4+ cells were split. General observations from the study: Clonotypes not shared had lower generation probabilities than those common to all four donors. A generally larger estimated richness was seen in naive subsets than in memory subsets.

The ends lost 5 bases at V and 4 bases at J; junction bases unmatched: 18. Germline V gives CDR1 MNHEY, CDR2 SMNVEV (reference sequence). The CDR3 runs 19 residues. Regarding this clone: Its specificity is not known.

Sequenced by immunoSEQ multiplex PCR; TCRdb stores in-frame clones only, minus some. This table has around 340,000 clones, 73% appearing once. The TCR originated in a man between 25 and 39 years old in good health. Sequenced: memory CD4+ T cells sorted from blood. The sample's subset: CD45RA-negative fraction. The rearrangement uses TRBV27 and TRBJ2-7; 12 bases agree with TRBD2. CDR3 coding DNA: TGTGCCAGCAGTCCAGGGAATCTAGCGGGAGGGCCTATGGGTTACGAGCAGTACTTC. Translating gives CASSPGNLAGGPMGYEQYF.